Included here is one T cell receptor (beta chain) sequence, with context. Its antigen is not known. The data were obtained in a study of T cells in Graves' hyperthyroidism and ophthalmopathy. The investigators amplified TCR beta CDR3 regions from RNA transcripts. With the HTBI primer set, the TCR CDR3 went through a first round of RT-PCR. TCRdb re-analysed the multiplex PCR reads in MiXCR, keeping a single row per CDR3 protein. The repertoire includes 750,000 to 950,000 distinct CDR3 sequences, about 38% of them detected once, and approximately 8.7% sits in the top ten. Whole-study findings and limits: Within blood appeared most thyroid clonotypes that had expanded above 0.001.

Sequencing was done on a sample of blood. The clonotype originates from a man aged 18 to 35 with Graves' hyperthyroidism.

CDR3 DNA sequence: TGTGCCAGCAGCCGGACTAGCGGGAGAGGTATAGATACGCAGTATTTT. Translation: CASSRTSGRGIDTQYF. The chain joins TRBV2 to TRBJ2-3; 13 bases match TRBD2. Trimming cost V 6 bases and J 5 bases; bases outside gene matches: 8. From germline, CDR1 is SNHLY and CDR2 FYNNEI. The CDR3 length is 16 residues.